This T cell receptor beta chain was found in a study of blood T cells in healthy people across ages. From germline, CDR1 is DFQATT and CDR2 SNEGSKA (reference sequence). The CDR3 spans 17 residues. Using a J-beta primer mix together with a sample-barcoded 5' primer, a second PCR was run for about 6 to 12 cycles. With 12 random nucleotides, a template-switch adaptor tagged each individual cDNA molecule. One entry per CDR3 protein, called by TCRdb with MiXCR from the 5' RACE reads. The data hold some 640,000 distinct CDR3 sequences, with 25% to 30% observed a single time. This clonotype was detected only a few times. One end of the junction is discordant with germline, which a read error may explain.

This TCR was sampled from a woman aged 80 or over in good health. The chain carries TRBV20-1 and TRBJ2-3, with 10 bases fitting TRBD2. Sequencing was performed on blood. The CDR3 here is CSANPSGGIPTADTRYF. The CDR3 bases are TGCAGTGCCAATCCTAGCGGGGGCATCCCGACAGCAGATACGCGGTATTTT.